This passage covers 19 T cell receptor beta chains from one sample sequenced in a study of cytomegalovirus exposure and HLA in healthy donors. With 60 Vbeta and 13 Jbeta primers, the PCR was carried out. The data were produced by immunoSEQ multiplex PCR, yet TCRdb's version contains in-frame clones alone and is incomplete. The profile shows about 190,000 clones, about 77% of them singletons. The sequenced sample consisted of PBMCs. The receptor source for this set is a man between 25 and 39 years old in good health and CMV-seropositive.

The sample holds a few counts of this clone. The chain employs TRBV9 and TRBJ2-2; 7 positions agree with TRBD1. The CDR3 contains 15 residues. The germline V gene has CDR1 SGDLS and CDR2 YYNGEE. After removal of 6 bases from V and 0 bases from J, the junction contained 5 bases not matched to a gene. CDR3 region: CASTQGDANTGELFF. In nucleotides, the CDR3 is TGTGCCAGCACCCAGGGGGACGCGAACACCGGGGAGCTGTTTTTT. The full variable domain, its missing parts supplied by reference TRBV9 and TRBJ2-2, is DSGVTQTPKHLITATGQRVTLRCSPRSGDLSVYWYQQSLDQGLQFLIQYYNGEERAKGNILERFSAQQFPDLHSELNLSSLELGDSALYFCASTQGDANTGELFFGEGSRLTVL.

The CDR3 coding sequence is TGTGCCAGCAGTTCAAAAAGTGTCGGTACCACTGAAGCTTTCTTT. This encodes CASSSKSVGTTEAFF. The chain is built from TRBV27 and TRBJ1-1; D gene uncertain. Germline V lookup: CDR1 MNHEY, CDR2 SMNVEV (reference sequence). The CDR3 is 15 residues long. The V end was cut by 4 bases, the J end by 4 bases, with 16 bases between.

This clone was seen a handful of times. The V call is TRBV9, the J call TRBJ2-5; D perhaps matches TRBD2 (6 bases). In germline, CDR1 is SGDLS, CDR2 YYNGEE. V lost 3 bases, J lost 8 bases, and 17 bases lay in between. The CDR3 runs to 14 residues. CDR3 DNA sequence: TGTGCCAGCAGCGGGGGACTCCCGCCGGATACCCAGTACTTC. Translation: CASSGGLPPDTQYF.

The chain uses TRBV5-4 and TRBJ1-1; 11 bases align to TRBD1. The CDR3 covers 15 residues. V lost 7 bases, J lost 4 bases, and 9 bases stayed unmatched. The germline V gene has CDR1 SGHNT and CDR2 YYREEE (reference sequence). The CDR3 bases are TGTGCCAGCGCGGCCGGGACAGGGGGTTTCACTGAAGCTTTCTTT. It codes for CASAAGTGGFTEAFF.

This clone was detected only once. The CDR3 loop is CSVWGRGDGYTF. The DNA of the CDR3 is TGCAGCGTTTGGGGGCGAGGAGATGGCTACACCTTC. This chain connects TRBV29-1 to TRBJ1-2, with a tentative D call TRBD1 (6 bases). Germline lookup yields CDR1 SQVTM and CDR2 ANQGSEA. Trimming removed 5 bases from V and 6 bases from J, with 13 bases in between. The CDR3 is 12 residues long.

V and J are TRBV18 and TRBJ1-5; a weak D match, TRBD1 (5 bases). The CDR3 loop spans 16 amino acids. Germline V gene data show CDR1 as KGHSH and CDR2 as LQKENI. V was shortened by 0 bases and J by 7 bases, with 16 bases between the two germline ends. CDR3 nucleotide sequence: TGTGCCAGCTCACCACCGTCCGGGGAGGGGAGGCAGCCCCAGCATTTT. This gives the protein CASSPPSGEGRQPQHF.

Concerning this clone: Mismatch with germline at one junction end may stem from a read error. Here the CDR3 reads CANSSRDSPRGEQYF. The CDR3 region has the DNA TGCGCCAACAGCAGCCGGGACAGTCCGCGGGGCGAGCAGTACTTC. V is TRBV5-1 and J is TRBJ2-7; D perhaps matches TRBD1 (7 bases). The germline CDR1 and CDR2 sequences are SGHRS and YFSETQ. The CDR3 extends over 15 amino acids.

This CDR3 reads CASSPDYEQYF. The DNA for the CDR3 is TGTGCCAGCAGCCCAGACTACGAGCAGTACTTC. The chain employs TRBV7-2 and TRBJ2-7; D uncertain. Germline loops: CDR1 SGHTA, CDR2 FQGNSA. CDR3 length: 11 residues. Deletions cut 5 bases from V and 3 bases from J, with 5 bases between.

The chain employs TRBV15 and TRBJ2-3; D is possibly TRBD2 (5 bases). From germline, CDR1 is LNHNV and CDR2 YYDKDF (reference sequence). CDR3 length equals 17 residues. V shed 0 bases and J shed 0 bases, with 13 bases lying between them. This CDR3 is CATSRDGEANSTDTQYF. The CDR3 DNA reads TGTGCCACCAGCAGAGACGGGGAAGCCAATAGCACAGATACGCAGTATTTT.

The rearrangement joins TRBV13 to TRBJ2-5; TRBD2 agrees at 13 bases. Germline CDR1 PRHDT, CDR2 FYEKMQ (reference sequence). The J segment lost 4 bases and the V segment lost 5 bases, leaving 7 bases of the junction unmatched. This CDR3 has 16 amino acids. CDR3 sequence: CASSPGTSGISETQYF. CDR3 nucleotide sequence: TGTGCCAGCAGCCCAGGGACTAGCGGGATATCAGAGACCCAGTACTTC.

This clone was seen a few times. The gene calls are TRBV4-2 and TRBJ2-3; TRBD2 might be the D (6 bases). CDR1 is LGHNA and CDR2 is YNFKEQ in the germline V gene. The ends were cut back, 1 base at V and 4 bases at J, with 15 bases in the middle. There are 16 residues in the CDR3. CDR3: CASSQVAGSSPDTQYF. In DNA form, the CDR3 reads TGTGCCAGCAGCCAAGTAGCCGGGAGTTCACCAGATACGCAGTATTTT.

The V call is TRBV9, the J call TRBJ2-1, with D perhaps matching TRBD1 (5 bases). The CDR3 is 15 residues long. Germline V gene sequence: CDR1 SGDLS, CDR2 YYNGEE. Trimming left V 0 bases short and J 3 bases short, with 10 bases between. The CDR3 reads CASSVGGASYNEQFF. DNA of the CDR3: TGTGCCAGCAGCGTAGGTGGGGCTAGCTACAATGAGCAGTTCTTC.

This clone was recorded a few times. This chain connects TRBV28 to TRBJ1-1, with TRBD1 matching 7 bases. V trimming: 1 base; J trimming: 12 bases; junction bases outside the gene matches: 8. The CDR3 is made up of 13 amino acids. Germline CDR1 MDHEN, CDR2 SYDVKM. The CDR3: CASSLSIGGTTFF. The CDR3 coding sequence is TGTGCCAGCAGTTTATCGATAGGGGGCACAACTTTCTTT.

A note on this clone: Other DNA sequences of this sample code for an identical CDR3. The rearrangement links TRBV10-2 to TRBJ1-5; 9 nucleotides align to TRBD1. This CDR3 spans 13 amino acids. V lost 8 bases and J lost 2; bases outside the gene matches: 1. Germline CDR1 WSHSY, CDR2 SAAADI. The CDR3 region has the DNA TGCGCCAGCCGGACAGGGGGCAATCAGCCCCAGCATTTT. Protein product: CASRTGGNQPQHF.

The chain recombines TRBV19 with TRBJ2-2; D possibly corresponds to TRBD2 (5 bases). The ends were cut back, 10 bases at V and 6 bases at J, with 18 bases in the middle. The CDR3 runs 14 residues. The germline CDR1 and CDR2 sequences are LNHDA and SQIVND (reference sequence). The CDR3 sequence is CATPTGVLAGELFF. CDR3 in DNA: TGTGCCACCCCCACCGGGGTTTTGGCCGGGGAGCTGTTTTTT.

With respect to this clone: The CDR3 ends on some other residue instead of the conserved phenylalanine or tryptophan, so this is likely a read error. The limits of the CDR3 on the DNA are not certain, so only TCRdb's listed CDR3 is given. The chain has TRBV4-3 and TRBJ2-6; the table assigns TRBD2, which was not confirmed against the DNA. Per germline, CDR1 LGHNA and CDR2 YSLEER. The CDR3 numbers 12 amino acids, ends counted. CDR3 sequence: CASSQELAGGVK.

CDR3 protein: CASSKDPRDRSNQPQHF. The CDR3 region has the DNA TGTGCCAGCAGCAAAGATCCCCGGGACAGAAGCAATCAGCCCCAGCATTTT. V usage is TRBV21-1 and J usage is TRBJ1-5; no check of the table's D call, TRBD1, against the DNA was made. TRBV21-1 is a pseudogene segment. The CDR3 is 17 amino acids.

CDR3 protein: CASTTGTSGRPHTGELFF. The DNA for the CDR3 is TGTGCCAGTACTACCGGGACTAGCGGGAGGCCTCACACCGGGGAGCTGTTTTTT. J is TRBJ2-2 and V is TRBV19; the match to TRBD2 covers 15 bases. CDR1 LNHDA and CDR2 SQIVND come from the germline V gene (reference sequence). After removal of 7 bases from V and 3 bases from J, the junction contained 9 bases not matched to a gene. There are 18 residues in the CDR3. The complete variable domain, with remaining parts taken from reference TRBV19 and TRBJ2-2, reads DGGITQSPKYLFRKEGQNVTLSCEQNLNHDAMYWYRQDPGQGLRLIYYSQIVNDFQKGDIAEGYSVSREKKESFPLTVTSAQKNPTAFYLCASTTGTSGRPHTGELFFGEGSRLTVL.

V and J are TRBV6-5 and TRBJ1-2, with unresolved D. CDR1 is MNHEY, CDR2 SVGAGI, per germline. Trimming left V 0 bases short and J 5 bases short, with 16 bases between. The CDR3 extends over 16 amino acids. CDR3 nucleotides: TGTGCCAGCAGTTACTCGGCACAGCCGGAACTTTATGGCTACACCTTC. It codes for CASSYSAQPELYGYTF.